A selection of T cell receptor beta chains follows, all from one sample in a study of breast tumors, draining lymph nodes, adjacent tissues. Via MiXCR, TCRdb re-called the multiplex PCR reads, giving one row per CDR3 protein. The sample contains under 250,000 distinct CDR3 sequences, about 30% of which appear only once. The sequenced material came from axillary lymph node tissue. The receptors here all came from a female donor with breast cancer. Some clones in this sample may be carry-over from other donors' samples. CDR3s include the opening cysteine and the closing phenylalanine or tryptophan. Fields, in order: J gene, clone size, V gene, D gene, CDR3 DNA, CDR3 protein. A D gene is named only where the DNA matches it firmly. Not every row has a clone size; where given, it reads once, few, many or a size class.

TRBJ2-1 many TRBV24-1 NA TGTGCCACCAGTGACCGTCCCGGACACCTTATTTTC CATSDRPGHLIF
TRBJ2-3 many TRBV25-1 NA TGTGCCAGTTGGGAGGACACAGATACGCAGTATTTT CASWEDTDTQYF
TRBJ2-2 many TRBV2 TRBD2 TGTGCCAGCGGCGGGGGAGCGAACACCGGGGAGCTGTTTTTT CASGGGANTGELFF
TRBJ2-6 many TRBV15 TRBD1 TGTGCCACCAGCCCCCGGACGACCAGGGGGGGGGCCAACGTCCTGACTTTC CATSPRTTRGGANVLTF
TRBJ1-1 few TRBV20-1 NA TGCAGTGCCGCCCCCGATTACTCCACTGAAGCTTTCTTT CSAAPDYSTEAFF
TRBJ2-1 many TRBV5-1 NA TGCGCCAGCAGCTTTGAAGGGAGTGATGAGCAGTTCTTC CASSFEGSDEQFF
TRBJ1-2 many TRBV19 TRBD1 TGTGCCAGTAGTACTGCGACAGGGCCAGCTAACTATGGCTACACCTTC CASSTATGPANYGYTF
TRBJ2-5 few TRBV5-4 TRBD1 TGTGCCAGCAGCTCAGGACAGGCCCAAGAGACCCAGTACTTC CASSSGQAQETQYF
TRBJ2-7 many TRBV2 NA TGTGCCAGCAGTTCTGACAGGCGTTCCTACGAGCAGTACTTC CASSSDRRSYEQYF
TRBJ1-1 NA TRBV7-8 TRBD1 TGTGCCAGCAGCTTCAACAGGGGGCTGAACACTGAAGCTTTCTTT CASSFNRGLNTEAFF
TRBJ1-5 NA TRBV2 NA TGTGCCAGCAGTTCCAGGAGGGGACAAGAGACCCAGCATTTT CASSSRRGQETQHF
TRBJ2-3 few TRBV5-1 TRBD2 TGCGCCAGCAGCTTGGGTTCGGGACTAGCGGGAGGGGACACAGATACGCAGTATTTT CASSLGSGLAGGDTDTQYF
TRBJ1-3 many TRBV20-1 NA TGCAGTGCTAGGACAGGAAGCTCTGGAAACACCATATATTTT CSARTGSSGNTIYF
TRBJ1-5 few TRBV28 TRBD1 TGTGCCAGCAGTGTGGACAGGGAACAGCCCCAGCATTTT CASSVDREQPQHF
TRBJ2-1 NA TRBV9 TRBD2 TGTGCCAGCAGCCGAGTAGCGGGAGGGTGGAATGAGCAGTTCTTC CASSRVAGGWNEQFF
TRBJ1-2 many TRBV2 TRBD1 TGTGCCGGCCAGAAACAACAGGGGGCGGGCTACACCTTC CAGQKQQGAGYTF
TRBJ2-2 NA TRBV3-1 NA TGTGCCAGCAGCCAAGACAGATGGCCCGGGGAGCTGTTTTTT CASSQDRWPGELFF
TRBJ2-3 NA TRBV11-2 TRBD2 TGTGCCAGCAGCTTGCTAGCGGGAGCTTCGGATACGCAGTATTTT CASSLLAGASDTQYF
TRBJ2-1 many TRBV5-6 TRBD2 TGTGCCAGCAGCTTGGCCCGGGAGGTCGGGTACAATGAGCAGTTCTTC CASSLAREVGYNEQFF
TRBJ1-5 NA TRBV5-4 NA TGTGCCAGCAGCTTAGGTCGCGGGGGATACAATGAGCCCCAGCATTTT CASSLGRGGYNEPQHF
TRBJ2-1 many TRBV5-5 NA TGTGCCAGCAACGATTTTCAGAACCCCTACAATGAGCAGTTCTTC CASNDFQNPYNEQFF
TRBJ2-7 many TRBV30 NA TGTGCCTGGAGTAGACCTGGCCTAAGCTCCTACGAGCAGTACTTC CAWSRPGLSSYEQYF
TRBJ1-4 many TRBV28 TRBD1 TGTGCCAGCAGCTTCCCCGACAGGGGTAGGGAAAAACTGTTTTTT CASSFPDRGREKLFF
TRBJ2-3 many TRBV12-3/TRBV12-4 NA TGTGCCAGCAGCCAGTCTCCAGTCTCCACAGATACGCAGTATTTT CASSQSPVSTDTQYF
TRBJ1-4 few TRBV6-5 NA TGTGCCAGCAGTCCCCTTCCCGACGGACCGATCAACGTGATGAAAAAACTGTTTTTT CASSPLPDGPINVMKKLFF
TRBJ2-6 NA TRBV6-2/TRBV6-3 NA TGTGCCAGCTCGGGCAGGAGCCTCTCTGGGGCCAACGTCCTGACTTTC CASSGRSLSGANVLTF
TRBJ2-6 many TRBV18 NA TGTGCCAGCTCACCGGGACGCTCTGGGGCCAACGTCCTGACTTTC CASSPGRSGANVLTF
TRBJ2-7 many TRBV4-1 NA TGCGCCAGCAGCCAAGGGGCGTCGGGCAGATCCTACGAGCAGTACTTC CASSQGASGRSYEQYF
TRBJ1-5 NA TRBV7-2 NA TGTGCCAGCACCTTTAGCGGGGTGAATCAGCTCCAGCATTTT CASTFSGVNQLQHF
TRBJ2-1 many TRBV3-1 TRBD1 TGTGCCAGCAGCTTAAGGACAGGCTACAATGAGCAGTTCTTC CASSLRTGYNEQFF
TRBJ2-7 many TRBV2 TRBD1 TGTGCCAGCAGGGGGACAGGGCAAGAGCAGTACTTC CASRGTGQEQYF
TRBJ2-2 many TRBV12-3/TRBV12-4 NA TGTGCCAGCAGTCCAGGACCGAACACCGGGGAGCTGTTTTTT CASSPGPNTGELFF
TRBJ2-3 NA TRBV2 NA TGTGCCAGCAGGTATAGCGGTTCCTCCTACAATGAGCAGTATTTT CASRYSGSSYNEQYF
TRBJ1-2 many TRBV6-5 NA TGTTATAGGAGGTATGGCTACACCTTC CYRRYGYTF
TRBJ2-1 many TRBV19 TRBD2 TGTGCCAGTAAGGAGACTAGCGGGAGGAATGAGCAGTTCTTC CASKETSGRNEQFF
TRBJ2-5 many TRBV28 NA TGTGCCAGCAGTCCCAGGGAGGTGCAAGAGACCCAGTACTTC CASSPREVQETQYF